This T cell receptor (beta chain) was captured by sequencing in a study of T cell responses to AZD1222 COVID-19 vaccine. Study-wide points: Vaccine-associated CD4 TCRs ranged over spike, dominating at 160-218 and 743-854.

Of note for this clone: The antigen remains unidentified.

Only in-frame clones appear in the TCRdb table, and some are missing; sequencing was by immunoSEQ multiplex PCR. The data show some 160,000 clones, approximately 91% seen once. This CDR3 has 16 residues. Germline V CDR1 and CDR2: LGHDT, YNNKEL (reference sequence). V was shortened by 4 bases and J by 0 bases, with 12 bases between the two germline ends. Material: peripheral blood, obtained 28 days after the second AZD1222 dose. V gene TRBV3-1 (or the pseudogene TRBV3-2) combines with J gene TRBJ2-2; D possibly corresponds to TRBD1 (6 bases). This clonotype was sampled from an adult who received the AZD1222 COVID-19 vaccine. Here the CDR3 reads CASSPFRTANTGELFF. CDR3 in DNA: TGTGCCAGCAGCCCTTTCCGGACAGCGAACACCGGGGAGCTGTTTTTT.